The present entry profiles one T cell receptor (beta chain) with its context. The antigen is unknown. This CDR3 contains 15 residues. Germline CDR1 MNHNS, CDR2 SASEGT. V was clipped by 2 bases and J by 3 bases, with 10 bases between them. Histologic diagnosis was independently verified by two lung pathologists. Nucleic acids came from premalignant or tumor cells enriched by macro-dissection. This sample was included in a study of immune evolution from preneoplasia to lung adenocarcinoma. Regarding the study as a whole: Top clone share appeared to fall from AAH through AIS, MIA, adenocarcinoma. Later-stage lesions seemingly showed higher T cell density and diversity than normal lung.

Data came from immunoSEQ multiplex PCR; TCRdb stores just in-frame clones and leaves some out. The sample lists 14,000 or so clones; 80% were seen once. This sequence was found in an older person with lung adenocarcinoma. Material: FFPE minimally invasive lung adenocarcinoma tissue. The V gene is TRBV6-1, the J gene TRBJ2-2; D is uncertain. The CDR3 DNA reads as TGTGCCAGCAGTGAACAACAAGGGTACACCGGGGAGCTGTTTTTT. Its protein product is CASSEQQGYTGELFF.